This entry describes one TCR beta chain. Its specificity is unknown. This CDR3 comprises 14 residues. Deletions cut 6 bases from V and 5 bases from J, with 17 bases between. Germline CDR1 is LNHDA and CDR2 is SQIVND (reference sequence). PCR was performed using 60 Vbeta and 13 Jbeta primers. Sequencing used immunoSEQ multiplex PCR; TCRdb keeps in-frame clones, though not all of them. Of 140,000 or so clones in the sample, around three quarters were seen once. Sampled while nominally healthy, donors likely had unrecorded immune exposures. The data were obtained in a study of cytomegalovirus exposure and HLA in healthy donors. Study-level results: Sequencing had likely introduced a cluster of highly shared sequence variants as an artifact. Across donors, sequencing depth was assumed by presence/absence analyses to be roughly uniform. Confirmation was obtained in vitro that a few CMV-associated chains are specific for CMV antigens.

The receptor comes from a woman in her thirties or forties in good health and CMV-seronegative. The chain links TRBV19 to TRBJ2-7, with a possible D match to TRBD1 (8 bases). Sequenced material: PBMCs. DNA of the CDR3: TGTGCCAGTAGCGGACAGGGAGGGGCCCACGAGCAGTACTTC. This encodes CASSGQGGAHEQYF.